What follows is one TCR beta chain and its context. This sample is part of a study of shared T cell receptors in the human thymus. The data were produced by immunoSEQ multiplex PCR, yet TCRdb's version contains in-frame clones alone and is incomplete. The table records hundreds of thousands of clones, 85% to 95% of them present only once. V gave up 4 bases and J gave up 8 bases, with 21 bases separating them. CDR1 SNHLY and CDR2 FYNNEI come from the germline V gene. This CDR3 is built from 15 residues. The receptor comes from a human donor. The chain employs TRBV2 and TRBJ2-7; possibly TRBD1 for D (5 bases). Sequencing input: thymocytes. CDR3 sequence reads: CASSGVGRQHLQQYF. As DNA, the CDR3 is TGTGCCAGCAGTGGAGTCGGTAGACAGCACCTTCAGCAGTACTTC.